These T cell receptor beta chains were read from a single sample in a study of vaccination and CD4 T cells after COVID-19. TCRdb re-called the PCR reads through MiXCR, storing one row per CDR3 protein. The profile shows 6,000 to 7,500 distinct CDR3 sequences, roughly 50% of them singletons. Their antigen targets remain unknown. The specimen sequenced was CD4+ T cells from blood, cultured in vitro. Every receptor here comes from a human donor in good health. CDR3s include the opening cysteine and the closing phenylalanine or tryptophan. Each record gives: J gene, clone size, V gene, D gene, CDR3 DNA, CDR3 protein. The D gene is left open where the match is weak. Clone size appears in some rows only: once, few, many, or a class for an expanded clone.

j_call: TRBJ1-2; clone_size: -; v_call: TRBV18; d_call: -; cdr3_nt: TGTGCCAGCTCACCCCGACAGCTTAGCTATGGCTACACCTTC; cdr3_aa: CASSPRQLSYGYTF
j_call: TRBJ2-7; clone_size: few; v_call: TRBV5-8; d_call: -; cdr3_nt: TGTGCCAGCAGCAGAACCCAAATCTACGAGCAGTACTTC; cdr3_aa: CASSRTQIYEQYF
j_call: TRBJ1-6; clone_size: -; v_call: TRBV28; d_call: -; cdr3_nt: TGTGCCAGCAGAGGTGTGGGGGGCATTAGTTCACCCCTCCACTTT; cdr3_aa: CASRGVGGISSPLHF
j_call: TRBJ2-7; clone_size: once; v_call: TRBV5-1; d_call: -; cdr3_nt: TGCGCCAGCACCCGTCGGACGGAGGAGGATTACGAGCAGTACTTC; cdr3_aa: CASTRRTEEDYEQYF
j_call: TRBJ2-2; clone_size: few; v_call: TRBV24-1; d_call: -; cdr3_nt: TGTGCCACCAGTGATCGTTACACCGGGGAGCTGTTTTTT; cdr3_aa: CATSDRYTGELFF
j_call: TRBJ1-1; clone_size: few; v_call: TRBV7-8; d_call: -; cdr3_nt: TGTGCCAGCAGCCCTGCGGACAGATCAGGCACTGAAGCTTTCTTT; cdr3_aa: CASSPADRSGTEAFF
j_call: TRBJ1-5; clone_size: once; v_call: TRBV30; d_call: -; cdr3_nt: TGTGCCTGCAACAGGGCAAATGGCAATCAGCCCCAGCATTTT; cdr3_aa: CACNRANGNQPQHF
j_call: TRBJ2-5; clone_size: -; v_call: TRBV20-1; d_call: TRBD2; cdr3_nt: TGCAGTGCTGGGCGACTAGCGGATTTCGAGACCCAGTACTTC; cdr3_aa: CSAGRLADFETQYF
j_call: TRBJ2-5; clone_size: -; v_call: TRBV20-1; d_call: TRBD2; cdr3_nt: TGCAGTGCTAGCCTCACTAGCGAGGTTTTGTGGGAGACCCAGTACTTC; cdr3_aa: CSASLTSEVLWETQYF
j_call: TRBJ2-7; clone_size: -; v_call: TRBV4-1; d_call: -; cdr3_nt: TGCGCCAGCAGCCAACAGGAGGGACCATTATTTTACGAGCAGTACTTC; cdr3_aa: CASSQQEGPLFYEQYF
j_call: TRBJ2-1; clone_size: once; v_call: TRBV4-2; d_call: -; cdr3_nt: TGTGCCAGCAGCCAAGAAGCGCGGGACAATGAGCAGTTCTTC; cdr3_aa: CASSQEARDNEQFF
j_call: TRBJ2-5; clone_size: few; v_call: TRBV7-9; d_call: -; cdr3_nt: TGTGCCAGCAGCTTAATGGAGACCCAGTACTTC; cdr3_aa: CASSLMETQYF
j_call: TRBJ1-5; clone_size: few; v_call: TRBV20-1; d_call: TRBD1; cdr3_nt: TGCAGTGCTAGAGTGGCAGGGGGTAGATTCGGCAATCAGCCCCAGCATTTT; cdr3_aa: CSARVAGGRFGNQPQHF
j_call: TRBJ1-1; clone_size: -; v_call: TRBV10-1; d_call: -; cdr3_nt: TGCGCCAGCAGTGAGTCGGGCCGGCCCGGGGGTGAAGCTTTCTTT; cdr3_aa: CASSESGRPGGEAFF
j_call: TRBJ2-7; clone_size: -; v_call: TRBV10-1; d_call: TRBD1; cdr3_nt: TGCGCCAGCAGTTATCGGGACAGCTCCTACGAGCAGTACTTC; cdr3_aa: CASSYRDSSYEQYF
j_call: TRBJ1-1; clone_size: few; v_call: TRBV20-1; d_call: -; cdr3_nt: TGCAGTGCGGTGGGGGGGAACACTGAAGCTTTCTTT; cdr3_aa: CSAVGGNTEAFF
j_call: TRBJ2-3; clone_size: -; v_call: TRBV6-4; d_call: TRBD2; cdr3_nt: TGTGCCAGCAGTAGCGGGAGAGCAGATACGCAGTATTTT; cdr3_aa: CASSSGRADTQYF
j_call: TRBJ2-5; clone_size: few; v_call: TRBV5-4; d_call: -; cdr3_nt: TGTGCCAGCAGGGTGGAGGGGAGGCAAGAGACCCAGTACTTC; cdr3_aa: CASRVEGRQETQYF
j_call: TRBJ2-7; clone_size: -; v_call: TRBV5-5; d_call: -; cdr3_nt: TGTGCCAGCAGCTTGGGGTCAGGGGTTAATTACGAGCAGTACTTC; cdr3_aa: CASSLGSGVNYEQYF
j_call: TRBJ1-4; clone_size: -; v_call: TRBV5-1; d_call: -; cdr3_nt: TGCGCCAGCAGCCAAGTTCAGGGGAACGAAAAACTGTTTTTT; cdr3_aa: CASSQVQGNEKLFF
j_call: TRBJ2-5; clone_size: -; v_call: TRBV20-1; d_call: TRBD2; cdr3_nt: TGCAGTGCTCAATTAAACGGACTAGGGAGTGCGGAGACCCAGTACTTC; cdr3_aa: CSAQLNGLGSAETQYF
j_call: TRBJ1-6; clone_size: few; v_call: TRBV12-3/TRBV12-4; d_call: TRBD1; cdr3_nt: TGTGCCAGCAGTCTCGGGACAGGGGACTCACCCCTCCACTTT; cdr3_aa: CASSLGTGDSPLHF
j_call: TRBJ2-1; clone_size: -; v_call: TRBV7-2; d_call: -; cdr3_nt: TGTGCCAGCACCTCATCGGTAGCTAATGAGCAGTTCTTC; cdr3_aa: CASTSSVANEQFF
j_call: TRBJ1-1; clone_size: -; v_call: TRBV19; d_call: -; cdr3_nt: TGTGCCAGTATCGAGGCTGGTAGGTACACTGAAGCTTTCTTT; cdr3_aa: CASIEAGRYTEAFF
j_call: TRBJ1-1; clone_size: few; v_call: TRBV27; d_call: TRBD1; cdr3_nt: TGTGCCAGCAGTTCGGACAGGGTTCTCGGGTTACACACTGAAGCTTTCTTT; cdr3_aa: CASSSDRVLGLHTEAFF
j_call: TRBJ1-6; clone_size: -; v_call: TRBV27; d_call: -; cdr3_nt: TGTGCCAGCAGTCCCCGGACGTTACCTTCACCCCTCCACTTT; cdr3_aa: CASSPRTLPSPLHF
j_call: TRBJ2-3; clone_size: -; v_call: TRBV20-1; d_call: TRBD2; cdr3_nt: TGCAGTGCTAGAGATTCGAGCGGGGGGCGGGATACGCAGTATTTT; cdr3_aa: CSARDSSGGRDTQYF
j_call: TRBJ2-7; clone_size: -; v_call: TRBV28; d_call: TRBD1; cdr3_nt: TGTGCCAGCAGTTTACGGACAGGGCTGTACTTC; cdr3_aa: CASSLRTGLYF
j_call: TRBJ2-5; clone_size: -; v_call: TRBV4-1; d_call: TRBD2; cdr3_nt: TGCGCCAGCAGCCTAGGGACTACCCAAGAGACCCAGTACTTC; cdr3_aa: CASSLGTTQETQYF
j_call: TRBJ2-3; clone_size: medium-sized; v_call: TRBV12-3/TRBV12-4; d_call: -; cdr3_nt: TGTGCCAGCAGTCTCAGACTAGCTCGGGGGCACGATACGCAGTATTTT; cdr3_aa: CASSLRLARGHDTQYF
j_call: TRBJ2-7; clone_size: -; v_call: TRBV29-1; d_call: -; cdr3_nt: TGCAGCGTTGCCGGTATCTACGAGCAGTACTTC; cdr3_aa: CSVAGIYEQYF
j_call: TRBJ1-2; clone_size: -; v_call: TRBV7-9; d_call: -; cdr3_nt: TGTGCCAGCAGCTCGTATGGGGTGAACTATGGCTACACCTTC; cdr3_aa: CASSSYGVNYGYTF
j_call: TRBJ1-5; clone_size: -; v_call: TRBV12-3/TRBV12-4; d_call: -; cdr3_nt: TGTGCCAGCAGTAGGGAGGTTTATCAGCCCCAGCATTTT; cdr3_aa: CASSREVYQPQHF
j_call: TRBJ2-4; clone_size: few; v_call: TRBV6-5; d_call: TRBD1; cdr3_nt: TGTGCCAGCAGTTATACAGGGGAAAACATTCAGTACTTC; cdr3_aa: CASSYTGENIQYF
j_call: TRBJ1-1; clone_size: few; v_call: TRBV6-1; d_call: TRBD1; cdr3_nt: TGTGCCAGCAGGGAGACAGGGGGCCGTAACACTGAAGCTTTCTTT; cdr3_aa: CASRETGGRNTEAFF
j_call: TRBJ2-5; clone_size: -; v_call: TRBV15; d_call: -; cdr3_nt: TGTGCCACCAGCAGAGATCTCTGGGTCGAGACCCAGTACTTC; cdr3_aa: CATSRDLWVETQYF
j_call: TRBJ1-2; clone_size: -; v_call: TRBV6-1; d_call: -; cdr3_nt: TGTGCCAGCAGTGAAACAGACAGCCGCTATGGCTACACCTTC; cdr3_aa: CASSETDSRYGYTF
j_call: TRBJ2-2; clone_size: -; v_call: TRBV7-9; d_call: -; cdr3_nt: TGTGCCAGCAGCTTAGCGTTAGGGTTACCGAACACCGGGGAGCTGTTTTTT; cdr3_aa: CASSLALGLPNTGELFF
j_call: TRBJ1-5; clone_size: few; v_call: TRBV10-2; d_call: TRBD1; cdr3_nt: TGCGCCAGCGGGGGACAGGGGTCGCAGCCCCAGCATTTT; cdr3_aa: CASGGQGSQPQHF
j_call: TRBJ1-1; clone_size: few; v_call: TRBV2; d_call: -; cdr3_nt: TGTGCCAGCAGTGCTGGACAGATGAACACTGAAGCTTTCTTT; cdr3_aa: CASSAGQMNTEAFF
j_call: TRBJ2-5; clone_size: few; v_call: TRBV6-5; d_call: -; cdr3_nt: TGTGCCAGCAGTTACCCGGCCGGGTCCGGGGGGACCCAGTACTTC; cdr3_aa: CASSYPAGSGGTQYF
j_call: TRBJ1-1; clone_size: -; v_call: TRBV6-5; d_call: TRBD1; cdr3_nt: TGTGCCAGCAGTTACACAAAGACAGGGATGTACACTGAAGCTTTCTTT; cdr3_aa: CASSYTKTGMYTEAFF
j_call: TRBJ1-3; clone_size: -; v_call: TRBV12-3/TRBV12-4; d_call: -; cdr3_nt: TGTGCCAGCAGATCTCTGGATCACCGGCGGGACACCATATATTTT; cdr3_aa: CASRSLDHRRDTIYF
j_call: TRBJ2-7; clone_size: -; v_call: TRBV28; d_call: -; cdr3_nt: TGTGCCAGCAGTTTAGGAGGGCGCGTTTACGAGCAGTACTTC; cdr3_aa: CASSLGGRVYEQYF
j_call: TRBJ1-2; clone_size: -; v_call: TRBV20-1; d_call: -; cdr3_nt: TGCAGTGCTCCCACGGGGGGAGGTGGCTACACCTTC; cdr3_aa: CSAPTGGGGYTF
j_call: TRBJ2-5; clone_size: -; v_call: TRBV19; d_call: -; cdr3_nt: TGTGCCAGTAGTATAGGGACCCCGGGTTCGGAGACCCAGTACTTC; cdr3_aa: CASSIGTPGSETQYF
j_call: TRBJ2-5; clone_size: few; v_call: TRBV7-9; d_call: TRBD2; cdr3_nt: TGTGCCAGCAGCGGGTTAGCGGGGGTTGAACAGACCCAGTACTTC; cdr3_aa: CASSGLAGVEQTQYF
j_call: TRBJ2-2; clone_size: -; v_call: TRBV27; d_call: -; cdr3_nt: TGTGCCAGCAGTTTTCGGCAGGGCGGCGGGGAGCTGTTTTTT; cdr3_aa: CASSFRQGGGELFF
j_call: TRBJ1-2; clone_size: few; v_call: TRBV30; d_call: -; cdr3_nt: TGTGCCTGGGGGAGGGGAGGGCCTTATGGCTACACCTTC; cdr3_aa: CAWGRGGPYGYTF
j_call: TRBJ1-2; clone_size: few; v_call: TRBV12-3/TRBV12-4; d_call: -; cdr3_nt: TGTGCCAGCAGTTGGGGGTATGGCTACACCTTC; cdr3_aa: CASSWGYGYTF
j_call: TRBJ1-6; clone_size: few; v_call: TRBV2; d_call: -; cdr3_nt: TGTGCCAGCAGGGAAAGGGTTACCCTCCACTTT; cdr3_aa: CASRERVTLHF
j_call: TRBJ2-1; clone_size: once; v_call: TRBV20-1; d_call: -; cdr3_nt: TGCAGTGCTCCCGGGTTATTCACAGGAAGTTCCTACAATGAGCAGTTCTTC; cdr3_aa: CSAPGLFTGSSYNEQFF
j_call: TRBJ2-3; clone_size: -; v_call: TRBV5-1; d_call: -; cdr3_nt: TGCGCCAGCAGTTATTCAGGAGAAAGCACAGATACGCAGTATTTT; cdr3_aa: CASSYSGESTDTQYF
j_call: TRBJ2-3; clone_size: hyperexpanded; v_call: TRBV27; d_call: TRBD2; cdr3_nt: TGTGCCAGCAGTCGACTAGCGGGGGGGGATACGCAGTATTTT; cdr3_aa: CASSRLAGGDTQYF
j_call: TRBJ1-5; clone_size: few; v_call: TRBV4-1; d_call: -; cdr3_nt: TGCGCCAGCAGCCAACTCGATATGGGACTCAGCAATCAGCCCCAGCATTTT; cdr3_aa: CASSQLDMGLSNQPQHF
j_call: TRBJ2-7; clone_size: -; v_call: TRBV6-1; d_call: -; cdr3_nt: TGTGCCAGCAGCATAGAGTGGAGGGGTCGGGAGCAGTACTTC; cdr3_aa: CASSIEWRGREQYF
j_call: TRBJ1-3; clone_size: large; v_call: TRBV20-1; d_call: -; cdr3_nt: TGCAGTGCTAGAGGTACCGGCCGGAGGGACACCATATATTTT; cdr3_aa: CSARGTGRRDTIYF
j_call: TRBJ1-1; clone_size: -; v_call: TRBV6-5; d_call: TRBD1; cdr3_nt: TGTGCCAGCAGTTCAGGGGGATTGAACACTGAAGCTTTCTTT; cdr3_aa: CASSSGGLNTEAFF